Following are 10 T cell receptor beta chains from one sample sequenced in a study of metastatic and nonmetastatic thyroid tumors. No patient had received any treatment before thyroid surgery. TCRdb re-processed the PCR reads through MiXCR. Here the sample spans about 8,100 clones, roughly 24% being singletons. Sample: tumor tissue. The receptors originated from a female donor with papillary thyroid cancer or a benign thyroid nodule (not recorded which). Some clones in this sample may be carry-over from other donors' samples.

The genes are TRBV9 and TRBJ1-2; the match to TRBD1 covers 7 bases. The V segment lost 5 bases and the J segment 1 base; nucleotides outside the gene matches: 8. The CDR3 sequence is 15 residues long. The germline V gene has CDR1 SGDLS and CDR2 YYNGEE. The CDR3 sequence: CASSDYRGLNYGYTF. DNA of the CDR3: TGTGCCAGCAGTGACTACAGGGGACTTAACTATGGCTACACCTTC.

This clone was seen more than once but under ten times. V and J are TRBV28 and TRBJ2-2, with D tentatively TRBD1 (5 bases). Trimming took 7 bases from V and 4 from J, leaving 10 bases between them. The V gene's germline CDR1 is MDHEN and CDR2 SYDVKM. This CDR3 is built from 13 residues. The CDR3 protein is CASKLQVTGELFF. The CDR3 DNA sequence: TGTGCCAGCAAATTACAGGTCACCGGGGAGCTGTTTTTT.

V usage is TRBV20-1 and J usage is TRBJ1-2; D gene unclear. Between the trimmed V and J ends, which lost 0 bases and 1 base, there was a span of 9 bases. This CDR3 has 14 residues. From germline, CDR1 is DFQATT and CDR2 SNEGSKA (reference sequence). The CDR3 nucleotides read TGCAGTGCTAGAGATATGGCCTATAACTATGGCTACACCTTC. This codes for CSARDMAYNYGYTF.

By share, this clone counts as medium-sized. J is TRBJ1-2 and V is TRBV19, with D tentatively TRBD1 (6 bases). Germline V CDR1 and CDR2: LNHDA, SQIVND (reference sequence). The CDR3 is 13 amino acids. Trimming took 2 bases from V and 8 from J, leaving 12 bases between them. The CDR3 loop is CASSIRAGEGYTF. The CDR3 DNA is TGTGCCAGTAGTATACGGGCAGGGGAAGGCTACACCTTC.

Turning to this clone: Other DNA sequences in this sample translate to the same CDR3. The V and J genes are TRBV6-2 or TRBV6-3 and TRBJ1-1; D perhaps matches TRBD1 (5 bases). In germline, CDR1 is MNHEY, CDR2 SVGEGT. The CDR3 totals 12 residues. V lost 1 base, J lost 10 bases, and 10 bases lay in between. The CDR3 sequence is CASSYWGSRAFF. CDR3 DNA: TGTGCCAGCAGTTACTGGGGGTCGAGAGCTTTCTTT.

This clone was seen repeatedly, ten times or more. CDR3 amino acids: CASSEGNEQFF. Written as DNA, the CDR3 is TGTGCCAGCAGCGAGGGGAATGAGCAGTTCTTC. This chain connects TRBV7-9 to TRBJ2-1, with D perhaps assigned TRBD1 or TRBD2 (5 bases each). V lost 5 bases and J lost 7, with 6 bases in between. The CDR3 spans 11 residues. Per germline, CDR1 SEHNR and CDR2 FQNEAQ (reference sequence).

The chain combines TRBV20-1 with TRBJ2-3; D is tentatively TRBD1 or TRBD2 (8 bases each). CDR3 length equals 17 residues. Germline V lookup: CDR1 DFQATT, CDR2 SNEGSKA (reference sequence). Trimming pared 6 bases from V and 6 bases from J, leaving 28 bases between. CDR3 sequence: CSAQSGGLARGGDTQYF. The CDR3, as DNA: TGCAGTGCCCAGTCAGGGGGCCTAGCGCGCGGGGGGGATACGCAGTATTTT.

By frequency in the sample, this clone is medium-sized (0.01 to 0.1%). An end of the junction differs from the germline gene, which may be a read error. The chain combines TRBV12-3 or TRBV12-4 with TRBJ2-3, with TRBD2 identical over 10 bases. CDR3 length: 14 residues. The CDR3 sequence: CASSLAGERDTQYF. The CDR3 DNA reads TGTGCCAGCAGTCTAGCGGGGGAAAGAGATACGCAGTATTTT.

The CDR3 DNA reads as TGTGCCAGCAGTCCGGGACTTGCAGCCTACGAGCAGTACTTC. It specifies CASSPGLAAYEQYF. The chain uses TRBV6-1 and TRBJ2-7; possible D gene TRBD2, 6 bases. The length of the CDR3 is 14 residues. Trimming removed 5 bases at V and 2 bases at J, with 13 bases between. Per germline, CDR1 MNHNS and CDR2 SASEGT.

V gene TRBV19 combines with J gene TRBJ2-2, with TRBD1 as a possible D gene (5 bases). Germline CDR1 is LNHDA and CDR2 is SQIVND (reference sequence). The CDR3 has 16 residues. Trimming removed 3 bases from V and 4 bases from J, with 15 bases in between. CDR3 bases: TGTGCCAGTAGTATGACCAGCAGGGTAGTCACCGGGGAGCTGTTTTTT. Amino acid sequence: CASSMTSRVVTGELFF.